Below, 8 T cell receptor beta chains from the same sample are listed, as sequenced in a study of spatial heterogeneity in lung cancer. The study's findings and limits: Counts of expanded intratumoral alpha and beta TCRs tracked tumor mutation counts.

TCRdb reprocessed the 5' RACE reads via MiXCR and lists one record per CDR3 protein. Of about 2,500 distinct CDR3 sequences listed, 5% to 6% are singletons. Documented time point: sample taken at primary tumor resection. These receptors have no identified antigens. Sequencing used lung tumor tissue, obtained at surgery. All receptors derive from a male donor with early-stage non-small cell lung cancer.

This clonotype is medium-sized within its sample. This chain connects TRBV7-2 to TRBJ2-7; D remains unclear. The CDR3 is made up of 12 amino acids. The V end was cut by 2 bases, the J end by 4 bases, with 6 bases between. The germline V gene encodes CDR1 SGHTA and CDR2 FQGNSA. The CDR3 nucleotides are TGTGCCAGCAGCTTATCCGGGTACGAGCAGTACTTC. Its protein product is CASSLSGYEQYF.

This clonotype was counted many times. The rearrangement joins TRBV24-1 to TRBJ1-5, with TRBD1 matching 10 bases. The ends lost 3 bases at V and 2 bases at J; junction bases unmatched: 18. CDR3 length: 21 amino acids. Germline lookup yields CDR1 KGHDR and CDR2 SFDVKD. The CDR3 sequence: CATSDQLNRDRGRKGNQPQHF. The CDR3, as DNA: TGTGCCACCAGTGATCAACTCAACCGGGACAGGGGAAGAAAGGGCAATCAGCCCCAGCATTTT.

By its share, this clonotype is medium-sized. The chain employs TRBV7-9 and TRBJ1-1; D gene uncertain. V was cut by 11 bases and J by 1 base, with 17 bases left in between. The CDR3 covers 14 residues. The germline V gene encodes CDR1 SEHNR and CDR2 FQNEAQ (reference sequence). The CDR3 loop reads CASISSSANTEAFF. The CDR3 bases are TGTGCCTCGATCTCTTCCTCGGCGAACACTGAAGCTTTCTTT.

This clonotype is termed medium-sized. The V call is TRBV6-5, the J call TRBJ2-5; tentatively, D is TRBD1 or TRBD2 (5 bases each). V dropped 6 bases and J dropped 2 bases, with 13 bases sitting between them. Looked up from germline, CDR1 is MNHEY and CDR2 is SVGAGI. This CDR3 spans 14 amino acids. The CDR3 spells CASSRGDFQETQYF. In nucleotides, the CDR3 is TGTGCCAGCAGCCGAGGGGATTTTCAAGAGACCCAGTACTTC.

This clonotype was seen repeatedly, ten times or more. The chain joins TRBV4-3 to TRBJ2-1; TRBD1 agrees at 8 bases. The CDR3 is 14 amino acids. The germline CDR1 and CDR2 sequences are LGHNA and YSLEER. J lost 6 bases, V lost 3 bases, and 4 bases had no gene match. As DNA, the CDR3 is TGCGCCAGCAGCCACGGACAGGGAACCAATGAGCAGTTCTTC. Its translation: CASSHGQGTNEQFF.

This clonotype was counted at least ten times. The rearrangement joins TRBV29-1 to TRBJ2-7, with D possibly being TRBD2 (6 bases). The CDR3 totals 16 residues. V gave up 6 bases and J gave up 1 base, with 22 bases separating them. Germline V gene lookup returns CDR1 SQVTM and CDR2 ANQGSEA. This CDR3 reads CSVQGWRTGSSYEQYF. The DNA of the CDR3 is TGCAGCGTCCAGGGATGGAGGACCGGGAGTTCCTACGAGCAGTACTTC.

This clonotype was detected ten times or more. This chain links TRBV11-3 with TRBJ2-3; TRBD2 matches at 8 bases. V lost 5 bases and J lost 1; bases outside the gene matches: 5. This CDR3 spans 15 amino acids. CDR1 and CDR2 from the germline V gene are SGHNT and YENEEA. CDR3 in DNA: TGTGCCAGCAGCCCGGGACTAGGGGGCACAGATACGCAGTATTTT. Its protein is CASSPGLGGTDTQYF.

The chain couples TRBV5-1 to TRBJ2-1; TRBD2 matches 14 bases. The CDR3 extends over 16 amino acids. Germline CDR1 is SGHRS and CDR2 is YFSETQ. The V gene end was trimmed by 3 bases and the J gene end by 9 bases; junction bases not matched to a gene: 8. CDR3 in amino acids: CASSSLTSGRDGEQFF. The CDR3 nucleotides are TGCGCCAGCAGCTCCTTGACTAGCGGGAGGGACGGTGAGCAGTTCTTC.